This T cell receptor (beta chain) comes out of a study of cytomegalovirus exposure and HLA in healthy donors. Study-wide context: Earlier findings included about 120 million unique TCR beta sequences obtained from about 170 million T cells. Study outcomes and limitations: Most of the TCR beta V segments (in an earlier analysis) were productive either about 90% or about 30% of the time. For TCR beta chains, V- and J-gene trimming was later linked to a missense DCLRE1C variant. Some highly shared sequence variants likely arose as a pipeline artifact.

The PCR contained 60 Vbeta and 13 Jbeta primers. Some clones are missing from TCRdb's copy, which holds only in-frame ones; the method was immunoSEQ multiplex PCR. The sample shows some 170,000 clones, approximately 82% of them seen only once. V was clipped by 0 bases and J by 8 bases, with 10 bases between them. CDR1 is WNHNN and CDR2 is SYGVQD in the germline V gene (reference sequence). The CDR3 is 13 residues long. A remark on this clone: Its antigen is undetermined.

This TCR was sampled from a woman aged 25 to 45 in good health and CMV-seronegative. This chain joins TRBV10-1 and TRBJ1-1, with D tentatively TRBD1 (5 bases). The material sequenced was PBMCs. In nucleotides, the CDR3 is TGCGCCAGCAGTGAGTCTAGGGGCCAGGAAGCTTTCTTT. Translated: CASSESRGQEAFF.